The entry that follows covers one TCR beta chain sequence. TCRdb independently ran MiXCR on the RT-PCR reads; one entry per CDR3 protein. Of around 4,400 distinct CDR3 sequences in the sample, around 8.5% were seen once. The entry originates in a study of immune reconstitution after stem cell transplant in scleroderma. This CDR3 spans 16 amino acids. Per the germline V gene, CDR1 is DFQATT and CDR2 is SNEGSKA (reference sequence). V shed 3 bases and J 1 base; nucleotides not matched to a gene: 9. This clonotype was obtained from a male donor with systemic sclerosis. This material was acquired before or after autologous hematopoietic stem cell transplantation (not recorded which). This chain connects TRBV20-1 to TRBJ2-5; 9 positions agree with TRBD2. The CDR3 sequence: CSASAASGAPQETQYF. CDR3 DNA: TGCAGTGCTAGTGCCGCTAGCGGGGCTCCCCAAGAGACCCAGTACTTC.